This T cell receptor beta chain was sequenced during a study of blood T cell repertoires in COVID-19 (dated by TCRdb to the early 2020s). Broadly, across the study: Collaborator samples came from the United States, Italy and Spain and covered acute and convalescent phases of COVID-19. A de-identified subject ID, COVID-19 status, age in years and sex were almost always included in the sample metadata. Deeply sampled blood TCRbeta repertoires from subjects exposed to, actively infected with, or recovered from COVID-19 were included in the dataset. A freely available public database, intended as a resource for researchers studying the immune response to SARS-CoV-2, is where the repertoires were released. Where available, HLA class I and class II types were obtained from metadata supplied by the sample provider rather than from assay-based typing. The prospective study material was composed of cDNA or gDNA derived from T cells, B-cell-depleted T cells, or PBMCs. Samples were obtained from the ongoing ImmuneRACE study (first 160 participants) and from some 1,300 subjects provided by 6 global collaborators. Overall study outcomes, separate from this receptor: Clinical and demographic metadata were provided uncurated, with the amount varying by source and participant.

With respect to this clone: Its target antigen remains unknown. Base qualities are missing; no much larger clone stands one base away.

TCRbeta CDR3 regions were amplified from genomic DNA using the immunoSEQ Assay, a bias-controlled multiplex PCR. Processing in the source paper ran as follows. The number of nucleated cells in each sample was estimated by amplification of reference gene primers within the assay. To quantify the absolute abundance of each unique TCRbeta CDR3 rearrangement, sequence reads were collapsed and filtered. Productive Simpson clonality was computed per sample as the square root of Simpson's diversity index over productive rearrangements. Not all clones reach the TCRdb copy of this immuneACCESS table, which keeps in-frame sequences only. Checked studies attribute under half of the gap to unresolved V genes and leave the rest unexplained. The DNA gave D and trimming, while V, J and clone size come from that table. The sample records hundreds of thousands of clones, about 88% of which are singletons. Clones ranked in the top ten supply 2.6% of the sample.

From its cysteine to its phenylalanine, the CDR3 spans 15 amino acids. Here the CDR3 DNA is all that survives: 45 bases in frame from base 1. Trimming accounts for 6 bases at V and 5 bases at J, while the number of junction bases matched to no gene is 7. According to the germline V gene (reference sequence), CDR1 reads LNHDA and CDR2 reads SQIVND. Enrolling through a virtual design, the prospective study's participants ranged in age from roughly 18 to 100 years and lived across approximately 25 United States geographic areas. To assign participants to cohorts, the prospective study relied on clinical history that participants themselves reported in a screening survey and a study questionnaire. Recovered participants in ImmuneRACE Cohort 3 were defined as having two consecutive negative NP/OP PCR tests, clearance from a healthcare professional, or resolution of symptoms. In the prospective study, mobile phlebotomists collected whole blood, serum and a nasopharyngeal or oropharyngeal swab from each participant. Prospective study participants could optionally give additional blood draws and questionnaires over a roughly two-month period. Prospective study blood samples were shipped either frozen or at room temperature before DNA extraction.

The rearranged chain carries TRBV19 and TRBJ1-5; 10 bases in the junction line up with TRBD1. The sequence derives from a man aged 60 to 75 who had recovered from COVID-19. Material for sequencing was PBMCs or T cells enriched from blood (not recorded which). The CDR3 corresponds to CASRKTGTGDQPQHF. The DNA sequence follows: TGTGCCAGTAGAAAAACCGGGACAGGGGATCAGCCCCAGCATTTT.